A selection of T cell receptor beta chains follows, all from one sample in a study of regulatory T cells in long-lasting Graves disease. One entry per CDR3 protein, called by TCRdb with MiXCR from the multiplex PCR reads. Of a few hundred thousand distinct CDR3 sequences in the sample, roughly 23% are singletons; the top ten hold roughly a quarter. The sequencing here drew on peripheral blood mononuclear cells (PBMCs), taken when the disease was refractory, from a patient treated with antithyroid drugs. The receptors come from a woman aged 40 to 49 with Graves disease. Each CDR3 is given with its conserved first and last residue. The D gene is left open where the match is weak. Size tells how often a clone was seen (once, few, many) or the class of an expanded clone, and some rows leave it out.

>TRBD1|many|TRBJ1-1|TRBV10-3
CAIRGGLNTEAFF
TGTGCCATCAGAGGGGGCCTGAACACTGAAGCTTTCTTT
>TRBD1|few|TRBJ1-1|TRBV20-1
CSAMRPGTGKRNTEAFF
TGCAGTGCTATGAGACCCGGGACAGGGAAACGGAACACTGAAGCTTTCTTT
>TRBD1|many|TRBJ1-2|TRBV2
CATGTGVNYGYTF
TGTGCCACCGGGACAGGGGTTAACTATGGCTACACCTTC
>TRBD2|-|TRBJ2-1|TRBV28
CASSFAGVGEQFF
TGTGCCAGCAGTTTTGCGGGGGTTGGTGAGCAGTTCTTC
>TRBD2|-|TRBJ2-1|TRBV28
CASRSGTSSYNEQFF
TGTGCCAGCAGATCCGGGACTAGCTCCTACAATGAGCAGTTCTTC
>-|few|TRBJ1-5|TRBV20-1
CSASRQFLRPQHF
TGCAGTGCTAGTCGTCAGTTCTTACGGCCCCAGCATTTT
>-|many|TRBJ2-5|TRBV13
CASSLGGLAQYF
TGTGCCAGCAGCTTGGGGGGCTTGGCCCAGTACTTC
>TRBD2|-|TRBJ2-2|TRBV27
CASRLAGAGELFF
TGTGCCAGCAGACTAGCGGGGGCCGGGGAGCTGTTTTTT
>TRBD2|many|TRBJ2-7|TRBV28
CASSSELAGVAYEQYF
TGTGCCAGCAGTTCGGAACTAGCGGGAGTTGCGTACGAGCAGTACTTC
>TRBD2|many|TRBJ2-4|TRBV2
CATREGTKNIQYF
TGTGCCACACGGGAGGGAACCAAAAACATTCAGTACTTC
>-|-|TRBJ2-1|TRBV6-1
CASSDGSPYNEQFF
TGTGCCAGCAGTGATGGAAGTCCCTACAATGAGCAGTTCTTC
>-|many|TRBJ1-2|TRBV7-8
CASSLGVYPKLEDGYTF
TGTGCCAGCAGCTTAGGTGTTTATCCCAAACTAGAGGATGGCTACACCTTC
>TRBD1|few|TRBJ1-1|TRBV7-9
CASSFILTGETEAFF
TGTGCCAGCAGCTTTATTCTAACAGGGGAGACTGAAGCTTTCTTT
>-|few|TRBJ2-1|TRBV28
CASSLSVAFGYNEQFF
TGTGCCAGCAGTTTATCCGTCGCTTTCGGCTACAATGAGCAGTTCTTC
>TRBD1|-|TRBJ2-4|TRBV18
CASSPRQGKPNIQYF
TGTGCCAGCTCACCTAGACAGGGGAAGCCAAACATTCAGTACTTC
>-|-|TRBJ1-2|TRBV20-1
CSARRSGAGYTF
TGCAGTGCCCGAAGATCGGGGGCGGGCTACACCTTC
>-|-|TRBJ1-3|TRBV3-1
CASSQEGSSGNTIYF
TGTGCCAGCAGCCAAGAAGGGAGCTCTGGAAACACCATATATTTT
>TRBD2|few|TRBJ2-1|TRBV12-3/TRBV12-4
CASRSGLVREQFF
TGTGCCAGCAGGTCCGGACTAGTACGCGAGCAGTTCTTC
>-|many|TRBJ2-2|TRBV11-2
CASSLTTLGGGELFF
TGTGCCAGCAGCTTAACGACTCTCGGGGGCGGGGAGCTGTTTTTT
>-|-|TRBJ2-3|TRBV2
CASNDGTQYF
TGTGCCAGCAACGACGGTACGCAGTATTTT
>-|many|TRBJ1-5|TRBV5-5
CASSPWLGQPQHF
TGTGCCAGCAGCCCCTGGTTAGGACAGCCCCAGCATTTT
>-|-|TRBJ2-5|TRBV9
CASSAPPLSETQYF
TGTGCCAGCAGCGCACCCCCCCTTTCAGAGACCCAGTACTTC
>-|many|TRBJ2-7|TRBV28
CASSTQWAYEQYF
TGTGCCAGCAGTACCCAGTGGGCCTACGAGCAGTACTTC
>TRBD1|-|TRBJ2-7|TRBV19
CASSIEGTGSYEQYF
TGTGCCAGTAGTATAGAGGGGACAGGGTCCTACGAGCAGTACTTC
>TRBD1|many|TRBJ1-6|TRBV28
CASSSFGQGGSSYNSPLHF
TGTGCCAGCAGTTCCTTCGGACAGGGGGGCAGCTCCTATAATTCACCCCTCCACTTT
>-|-|TRBJ1-2|TRBV24-1
CATSDFSRAYTF
TGTGCCACCAGTGATTTCAGCAGGGCCTACACCTTC
>-|many|TRBJ1-5|TRBV2
CASTSRGGNQPQHF
TGTGCCAGCACCTCACGGGGGGGGAATCAGCCCCAGCATTTT
>-|-|TRBJ2-1|TRBV28
CASSRDTGSYNEQFF
TGTGCCAGCAGTCGGGACACCGGCTCCTACAATGAGCAGTTCTTC
>-|-|TRBJ2-3|TRBV19
CASSSTTNTDTQYF
TGTGCCAGTAGTTCCACGACTAACACAGATACGCAGTATTTT
>-|many|TRBJ2-2|TRBV11-1
CASSLGLAPTGELFF
TGTGCCAGCAGCTTAGGGCTAGCGCCCACCGGGGAGCTGTTTTTT
>-|many|TRBJ1-1|TRBV10-3
CAISVRQGNTEAFF
TGTGCCATCAGTGTACGGCAGGGGAACACTGAAGCTTTCTTT
>TRBD1|few|TRBJ2-4|TRBV28
CASRLGTGVFSIQYF
TGTGCCAGCAGACTGGGGACAGGGGTTTTTAGCATTCAGTACTTC